This TCR beta chain was identified in a study of OX40 agonist ivuxolimab in advanced cancers. Study-level findings and limits: CD4+ T cells averaged fewer expanded clones than CD8+ T cells. Among expanded peripheral T cells, antigen specificity went undetermined.

Sequencing was performed with immunoSEQ multiplex PCR; in TCRdb, only in-frame clones are kept and a portion is missing. This table holds just under 75,000 clones, approximately 90% found once. With respect to this clone: Its antigen is unknown.

Germline V lookup: CDR1 LNHDA, CDR2 SQIVND (reference sequence). CDR3 length equals 18 residues. The ends lost 5 bases at V and 6 bases at J; junction bases unmatched: 16. This clonotype was obtained from an adult with an advanced solid tumor such as melanoma, head and neck, liver or kidney cancer. Sequencing was performed on CD4+ or CD8+ T cells sorted from blood, taken in a trial of the OX40 agonist ivuxolimab. V gene TRBV19 combines with J gene TRBJ2-1; 10 bases map to TRBD2. CDR3 residues: CASSSQPPGTSDINEQFF. CDR3 bases: TGTGCCAGTAGTTCCCAACCCCCCGGGACTAGCGATATCAATGAGCAGTTCTTC.